Presented here are 29 T cell receptor beta chains from one specimen sequenced in a study of tumor-infiltrating lymphocytes in primary liver carcinoma. Alongside blood RNA obtained from unsorted whole blood, germline DNA was also extracted. TCR beta cDNA was prepared out of roughly 450 ng total RNA by means of a constant-region primer. Three rounds of nested multiplex PCR with slightly modified ARM-PCR produced TCR beta libraries. Researchers ran the first two PCR rounds for approximately 10 cycles each with TRBV1-TRBV30 forward primers and a C-beta reverse primer. TCRdb called the multiplex PCR reads again in MiXCR, with one record for every CDR3 protein. The data contain approximately 300,000 distinct CDR3 sequences, approximately 60% of them singletons. The sequencing sample was made of peripheral blood. The receptors stem from a man aged 40-50 years with primary liver carcinoma and hepatitis B virus infection.

In the case of this clonotype: A junction end diverges from the germline sequence, so it may reflect a read error. This chain joins TRBV12-3 or TRBV12-4 and TRBJ2-6, with D hard to call. This CDR3 spans 14 amino acids. Here the CDR3 reads CVSARSSGANVLTF. In DNA form, the CDR3 reads TGTGTCAGCGCGAGGAGCTCTGGGGCCAACGTCCTGACTTTC.

This chain connects TRBV25-1 to TRBJ2-1; TRBD2 agrees at 7 bases. Germline assignment: CDR1 MGHDK and CDR2 SYGVNS. The CDR3 runs 17 residues. V gave up 3 bases and J gave up 5 bases; unmatched junction bases: 13. The CDR3, as DNA: TGTGCCAGCAGTGATCGGAGTGGGCTAGCGGCAAACAATGAGCAGTTCTTC. It is translated as CASSDRSGLAANNEQFF.

This chain's CDR3 is CASREVRSYEQYF. The DNA for the CDR3 is TGCGCCAGCAGGGAGGTCCGGAGCTACGAGCAGTACTTC. The rearrangement uses TRBV5-1 and TRBJ2-7; the D gene is possibly TRBD2 (5 bases). The CDR3 runs 13 residues. CDR1 and CDR2 from the germline V gene are SGHRS and YFSETQ. V was trimmed by 5 bases and J by 3 bases, leaving 12 bases between them.

Note on this clonotype: An end of the junction differs from the germline gene, which may be a read error. The genes are TRBV12-3 or TRBV12-4 and TRBJ2-5; D perhaps matches TRBD2 (5 bases). This CDR3 contains 12 residues. The DNA for the CDR3 is TGTGTCAGCGGACTGATACAAGATACCCAGTACTTC. Its translation is CVSGLIQDTQYF.

In regard to this clonotype: Since the CDR3 does not end with the conserved phenylalanine or tryptophan, this likely comes from a read error. The rearrangement uses TRBV29-1 and TRBJ1-6, with D unresolved. The V gene lost 6 bases and the J gene lost 6 bases, with 12 bases spanning the gap. The CDR3 runs to 13 residues. Per the germline V gene, CDR1 is SQVTM and CDR2 is ANQGSEA. CDR3 nucleotides: TGCAGCGTACGAGGGATGGCTAATTCACCCCTCCACCTT. This codes for CSVRGMANSPLHL.

This clonotype has only one observation. A much more abundant neighbour one base away suggests this may be a read error. The chain is built from TRBV12-3 or TRBV12-4 and TRBJ2-5, with TRBD1 matching over 9 bases. The CDR3 loop spans 15 amino acids. The CDR3 DNA follows: TGTGCCAGCAGTTTAGCGGGGACAGGGCAAGAGAGCCAGTACTTC. This encodes CASSLAGTGQESQYF.

Comments on this clonotype: A clone one base away is much larger, so this may be a read error. The chain joins TRBV7-9 to TRBJ2-5; D perhaps matches TRBD1 (5 bases). Looked up from germline, CDR1 is SEHNR and CDR2 is FQNEAQ (reference sequence). The ends were cut back, 3 bases at V and 1 base at J, with 6 bases in the middle. The length of the CDR3 is 13 residues. This CDR3 reads CASSFDSQETQYF. The CDR3 DNA reads as TGTGCCAGCAGCTTTGACAGCCAAGAGACCCAGTACTTC.

The chain uses TRBV2 and TRBJ1-5; D call uncertain. Germline loops: CDR1 SNHLY, CDR2 FYNNEI. This CDR3 contains 12 residues. Trimming took 9 bases from V and 0 from J, leaving 6 bases between them. This CDR3 reads CASEGSNQPQHF. As DNA, the CDR3 is TGTGCCAGTGAGGGTAGCAATCAGCCCCAGCATTTT. Together with reference TRBV2 and TRBJ1-5, the CDR3 gives the full variable domain: EPEVTQTPSHQVTQMGQEVILRCVPISNHLYFYWYRQILGQKVEFLVSFYNNEISEKSEIFDDQFSVERPDGSNFTLKIRSTKLEDSAMYFCASEGSNQPQHFGDGTRLSIL.

The chain carries TRBV10-3 and TRBJ2-5, with D maybe TRBD2 (6 bases). Germline V gives CDR1 ENHRY, CDR2 SYGVKD. V gave up 5 bases and J gave up 4 bases, with 14 bases separating them. CDR3 length equals 14 residues. The CDR3 here is CAISKLGGRETQYF. DNA for the CDR3: TGTGCCATCAGTAAACTGGGGGGACGAGAGACCCAGTACTTC.

As to this clonotype: A read error may explain this, as a much larger clone is one base away. J is TRBJ2-5 and V is TRBV13; perhaps TRBD2 as D (6 bases). The germline V gene has CDR1 PRHDT and CDR2 FYEKMQ (reference sequence). This CDR3 comprises 15 residues. The CDR3 region is CASSPRPGTPESQYF. CDR3 bases: TGTGCCAGCAGCCCCCGGCCCGGGACTCCAGAGAGCCAGTACTTC.

A note on this clonotype: One end of the junction varies from germline; a read error may be responsible. CDR3 sequence reads: CASSSVLGPQETRYF. Here the CDR3 DNA reads TGTGCCAGCAGTTCGGTTCTGGGACCTCAAGAGACCCGGTACTTC. This rearrangement joins TRBV11-2 to TRBJ2-5, with D perhaps being TRBD1 or TRBD2 (5 bases each). CDR3 size: 15 residues. The germline CDR1 and CDR2 sequences are SGHAT and FQNNGV. Supplemented by reference TRBV11-2 and TRBJ2-5, the full variable domain reads EAGVAQSPRYKIIEKRQSVAFWCNPISGHATLYWYQQILGQGPKLLIQFQNNGVVDDSQLPKDRFSAERLKGVDSTLKIQPAKLEDSAVYLCASSSVLGPQETRYFGPGTRLLVL.

The V gene is TRBV6-5, the J gene TRBJ2-3, with 10 bases fitting TRBD2. Trimming at V came to 8 bases and at J to 4 bases, leaving 9 bases not matched to a gene. Germline V lookup: CDR1 MNHEY, CDR2 SVGAGI. The CDR3 runs to 15 residues. The CDR3 spells CASSHLAGAADTQYF. The DNA of the CDR3 is TGTGCCAGCTCCCATCTAGCGGGAGCTGCAGATACGCAGTATTTT.

On this clonotype: A junction boundary mismatches the germline segment, possibly from a read error. The chain links TRBV19 to TRBJ2-1, with a weak D call TRBD1 (5 bases). The CDR3 totals 14 residues. Germline V gene lookup returns CDR1 LNHDA and CDR2 SQIVND (reference sequence). Here the CDR3 DNA reads TGTGCCAGTAGTATGCCGGGCTGGGGCAATGAGCGGTTCTTC. It specifies CASSMPGWGNERFF.

This clonotype has a count of ten or more. This rearrangement joins TRBV6-5 to TRBJ2-7; 11 nucleotides align to TRBD1. Germline trimming cut 6 bases from V and 6 bases from J; bases unmatched to any gene: 4. Germline loops: CDR1 MNHEY, CDR2 SVGAGI. This CDR3 has 13 residues. The chain's CDR3 is CASRRTGGGEQYF. The CDR3 DNA reads TGTGCCAGCAGGCGGACAGGGGGCGGCGAGCAGTACTTC.

Comment on this clonotype: Because it lacks the conserved phenylalanine or tryptophan at the end, this CDR3 is likely a read error. The chain carries TRBV5-4 and TRBJ2-1; D is unclear. Germline values: CDR1 SGHNT, CDR2 YYREEE (reference sequence). The CDR3 spans 13 residues. Trimming removed 2 bases at V and 8 bases at J, with 11 bases between. CDR3 region: CASSLVDGDEQFL. CDR3 DNA: TGTGCCAGCAGCTTAGTTGACGGCGATGAGCAGTTCCTC.

Comments on this clonotype: A much bigger clone sits one base away, suggesting this may be a read error. The chain couples TRBV4-1 to TRBJ2-1; 10 nucleotides align to TRBD2. The germline CDR1 and CDR2 sequences are MGHRA and YSYEKL. This CDR3 contains 16 residues. The CDR3 protein is CASSQGSGRDYNEEFF. CDR3 nucleotides: TGCGCCAGCAGCCAGGGAAGCGGGAGGGACTACAATGAGGAGTTCTTC.

With respect to this clonotype: The junction differs from germline at one of its ends, possibly a read error. This rearrangement joins TRBV11-1 to TRBJ1-1; D unclear. Germline V gene sequence: CDR1 SGHAT, CDR2 FQDESV (reference sequence). The CDR3 consists of 15 residues. The CDR3 loop is CASSSDTIESTEAFF. The CDR3 coding sequence is TGTGCCAGCAGCTCCGACACCATTGAGTCCACTGAAGCGTTCTTT.

V usage is TRBV10-3 and J usage is TRBJ2-7; TRBD2 matches 9 bases. The V segment lost 6 bases and the J segment 6 bases; nucleotides outside the gene matches: 21. This CDR3 has 18 amino acids. The V gene's germline CDR1 is ENHRY and CDR2 SYGVKD. The CDR3 nucleotides read TGTGCCATCAGGGCCCCCCTCGGGACTAGCCTTACGTCTGGCGAGCAGTACTTC. Translation gives CAIRAPLGTSLTSGEQYF.

The CDR3 DNA follows: TGTGCCAGCAGCCGCAGGGCGGGAACTAACCAAGAGACCCAGTACTTC. This gives the protein CASSRRAGTNQETQYF. V is TRBV7-8 and J is TRBJ2-5; D may be TRBD2 (6 bases). The length of the CDR3 is 16 residues. Trimming took off 5 bases at V and 0 bases at J, with 16 bases between the two ends. From germline, CDR1 is SGHVS and CDR2 FQNEAQ.

The table lists this clonotype with a count of one. The gene calls are TRBV29-1 and TRBJ2-1, with unresolved D. The J call is doubtful: the DNA matches TRBJ2-7 better. There are 14 residues in the CDR3. Germline-derived CDR1 and CDR2 are SQVTM and ANQGSEA. The CDR3 sequence is CSVTSRSSYNEQYF. CDR3 nucleotides: TGCAGCGTTACGAGTCGGAGCTCCTACAATGAGCAGTACTTC.

This clonotype was seen only once. Since no conserved phenylalanine or tryptophan closes the CDR3, a read error is the likely cause. The chain has TRBV4-3 and TRBJ2-1; D remains ambiguous. The V end was cut by 4 bases, the J end by 12 bases, with 19 bases between. This CDR3 is built from 14 residues. Germline assignment: CDR1 LGHNA and CDR2 YSLEER. Here the CDR3 reads CASSPFSWAPWQFL. CDR3 DNA sequence: TGCGCCAGCAGCCCGTTCAGTTGGGCCCCTTGGCAGTTCCTC.

The chain employs TRBV6-2 or TRBV6-3 and TRBJ2-3; 11 nucleotides align to TRBD2. J gave up 1 base and V 5 bases, and 11 bases lay outside the gene matches. The CDR3 has 18 amino acids. The germline gives CDR1 MNHEY, CDR2 SVGEGT. The DNA of the CDR3 is TGTGCCAGCAGTCCCGGGACTAGCGGAGGGCTAGGCACAGATACGCAGTATTTT. It yields the protein CASSPGTSGGLGTDTQYF.

About this clonotype itself: One end of the junction is discordant with germline, which a read error may explain. The rearrangement uses TRBV6-1 and TRBJ2-1, with D uncertain. The CDR3 has 12 amino acids. Germline V gene data show CDR1 as MNHNS and CDR2 as SASEGT. The CDR3 sequence is CASKEMNSEQFF. CDR3 nucleotides: TGTGCCAGCAAGGAGATGAACAGTGAGCAATTCTTC.

The chain uses TRBV5-1 and TRBJ2-3, with 12 bases matching TRBD2. The CDR3 totals 18 residues. The germline CDR1 and CDR2 sequences are SGHRS and YFSETQ. V trimming: 4 bases; J trimming: 0 bases; junction bases outside the gene matches: 9. The CDR3 nucleotides read TGCGCCAGCAGCACCTACCTCGGACTAGCGGGGAGCACAGATACGCAGTATTTT. Its translation: CASSTYLGLAGSTDTQYF.

To note about this clonotype: A read error may be the cause here, since a much bigger clone is one base away. Since no conserved phenylalanine or tryptophan closes the CDR3, a read error is the likely cause. The gene calls are TRBV4-1 and TRBJ2-1; D is ambiguous. The CDR3 extends over 13 amino acids. V lost 4 bases to trimming and J lost 9 bases, with 13 bases between them. Looked up from germline, CDR1 is MGHRA and CDR2 is YSYEKL. The CDR3 is CASSRPSRVEQFL. The CDR3 DNA follows: TGCGCCAGCAGCCGACCATCCCGGGTTGAGCAGTTCCTC.

To note about this clonotype: No conserved phenylalanine or tryptophan ends this CDR3, so it is likely a read error. The chain is built from TRBV10-2 and TRBJ2-5, with D possibly TRBD2 on 6 matching bases. The germline CDR1 and CDR2 sequences are WSHSY and SAAADI. The CDR3 covers 16 residues. The ends were cut back, 4 bases at V and 2 bases at J, with 17 bases in the middle. The CDR3 DNA is TGCGCCAGCAGTGCCGGGATACTAGCAGCTCAAGAGACCCAGTACTTG. It specifies CASSAGILAAQETQYL.

This clonotype has only a few counts. A much more abundant neighbour one base away suggests this may be a read error. The DNA is left out, because the CDR3 cannot be placed on it with certainty; the CDR3 is given as TCRdb lists it. This chain links TRBV29-1 with TRBJ1-2; the DNA was not compared with TRBD1, the D call given in the table. The CDR3 spans 12 amino acids, including both terminal residues. In germline, CDR1 is SQVTM, CDR2 ANQGSEA. The CDR3 spells CSVRTGTYGCTF.

This clonotype was seen only a few times. The V call is TRBV7-9, the J call TRBJ2-3; D is unclear. CDR1 and CDR2 (germline): SEHNR, FQNEAQ (reference sequence). The CDR3 extends over 14 amino acids. V gave up 1 base and J gave up 4 bases, with 9 bases separating them. The DNA for the CDR3 is TGTGCCAGCAGCTTAGACCCGCCCCCAGATACGCAGTATTTT. Translated, it gives CASSLDPPPDTQYF.

This clonotype turned up a few times. A much bigger clone sits one base away, suggesting this may be a read error. The chain links TRBV6-5 to TRBJ2-7; D is perhaps TRBD1 (5 bases). Between the trimmed V and J ends, which lost 0 bases and 5 bases, there was a span of 11 bases. The CDR3 runs to 14 residues. Germline values: CDR1 MNHEY, CDR2 SVGAGI. CDR3 amino acids: CASSYSLGAHEQYF. CDR3 DNA: TGTGCCAGCAGTTACTCTCTAGGGGCCCACGAGCAGTACTTC.